What follows are 13 T cell receptor beta chains derived from one specimen sequenced in a study of human T cells and chemical hapten exposure. The time point here: patch test 1, 2 weeks after DPC sensitization. Stated treatment: therapeutic diphenylcyclopropenone sensitization with weekly scalp DPC. TCRdb redid the calling of the RACE reads with MiXCR, one entry per CDR3 protein. This table holds approximately 73,000 distinct CDR3 sequences, 10% found once. Here the sequenced sample was whole blood, taken in connection with sensitization to the hapten diphenylcyclopropenone (DPC). These receptors were taken from a woman aged 45-59 years with alopecia areata. Some clones in this sample may be carry-over from other donors' samples.

This clonotype has a handful of counts. The J gene is TRBJ1-1, the V gene TRBV18, with TRBD1 identical over 8 bases. The germline CDR1 and CDR2 sequences are KGHSH and LQKENI. J lost 6 bases, V lost 5 bases, and 5 bases had no gene match. This CDR3 spans 13 amino acids. CDR3 bases: TGTGCCAGCTCAAGGACAGGGTCCCCTGAAGCTTTCTTT. Amino acid sequence: CASSRTGSPEAFF.

This clonotype was found a few times. The chain employs TRBV12-3 or TRBV12-4 and TRBJ1-5; TRBD1 is a possible D gene (5 bases). The length of the CDR3 is 16 residues. Trimming removed 3 bases at V and 1 base at J, with 13 bases between. The CDR3 sequence is CASSFGGSLSNQPQHF. As DNA, the CDR3 is TGTGCCAGCAGTTTCGGGGGAAGCTTAAGCAATCAGCCCCAGCATTTT.

This sequence joins TRBV29-1 and TRBJ2-7; D is perhaps TRBD2 (6 bases). Germline assignment: CDR1 SQVTM and CDR2 ANQGSEA. V was shortened by 6 bases and J by 2 bases, with 14 bases between the two germline ends. The CDR3 consists of 13 residues. CDR3 protein: CSVESGSTYEQYF. The CDR3 nucleotides read TGCAGCGTGGAAAGCGGGTCCACCTACGAGCAGTACTTC.

This clonotype occurred once. This chain uses TRBV6-2 or TRBV6-3 with TRBJ1-5; 11 bases agree with TRBD1. This CDR3 region has 14 residues. The germline V gene has CDR1 MNHEY and CDR2 SVGEGT. Trimming took 4 bases from V and 5 from J; bases not matched to a gene: 1. The CDR3 DNA reads TGTGCCAGCAGTTGGACAGGGGGCTATCAGCCCCAGCATTTT. The encoded protein is CASSWTGGYQPQHF.

The CDR3 sequence: CSARDSSGRAYEQYF. The CDR3, as DNA: TGCAGTGCTAGAGATTCCAGCGGGAGGGCCTACGAGCAGTACTTC. The V call is TRBV20-1, the J call TRBJ2-7, with 10 positions matching TRBD2. Germline loops: CDR1 DFQATT, CDR2 SNEGSKA (reference sequence). The junction had 4 bases not matched to a gene; V was cut back by 0 bases and J by 2 bases. The CDR3 has 15 amino acids.

The chain recombines TRBV2 with TRBJ2-7; the match to TRBD2 covers 11 bases. This CDR3 contains 17 residues. Trimming removed 2 bases from V and 7 bases from J; junction bases left unmatched: 13. Germline V lookup: CDR1 SNHLY, CDR2 FYNNEI. In DNA, the CDR3 is TGTGCCAGCAGTGAAATTCGACTACTAGCGGGAGCAGAGGAGCAGTACTTC. This sequence encodes CASSEIRLLAGAEEQYF.

This chain uses TRBV20-1 with TRBJ2-3; D is unclear. This CDR3 is built from 16 residues. V was cut by 0 bases and J by 3 bases, with 16 bases left in between. Germline lookup yields CDR1 DFQATT and CDR2 SNEGSKA (reference sequence). The CDR3, as DNA: TGCAGTGCTAGAGATCATCGCGGCGGCGGTACAGATACGCAGTATTTT. Translation gives CSARDHRGGGTDTQYF.

This clonotype was counted at least ten times. This chain connects TRBV7-8 to TRBJ1-5, with D maybe TRBD1 (5 bases). The CDR3 runs 16 residues. The ends were cut back, 3 bases at V and 0 bases at J, with 12 bases in the middle. The germline V gene has CDR1 SGHVS and CDR2 FQNEAQ. CDR3 amino acids: CASSFSGGPSNQPQHF. The CDR3, as DNA: TGTGCCAGCAGCTTTTCCGGGGGTCCTAGCAATCAGCCCCAGCATTTT. Filled out from reference TRBV7-8 and TRBJ1-5, the complete variable domain reads GAGVSQSPRYKVAKRGQDVALRCDPISGHVSLFWYQQALGQGPEFLTYFQNEAQLDKSGLPSDRFFAERPEGSVSTLKIQRTQQEDSAVYLCASSFSGGPSNQPQHFGDGTRLSIL.

Comments on this clonotype: The junction differs from germline at one of its ends, possibly a read error. The chain is built from TRBV7-7 and TRBJ2-7; possible D gene TRBD2, 5 bases. The CDR3 totals 14 residues. Germline-derived CDR1 and CDR2 are SSHAT and FNYEAQ (reference sequence). The CDR3, as DNA: TGTGCTAGCAGCTTAACGGACTCGAGCTACGAGCAGTACTTC. Translating gives CASSLTDSSYEQYF.

This clonotype was picked up a small number of times. The chain links TRBV9 to TRBJ1-5, with 7 bases aligning to TRBD1. Germline assignment: CDR1 SGDLS and CDR2 YYNGEE. V lost 4 bases and J lost 3; bases outside the gene matches: 4. There are 14 residues in the CDR3. CDR3 residues: CASSPGQINQPQHF. CDR3 DNA: TGTGCCAGCAGCCCGGGACAGATCAATCAGCCCCAGCATTTT.

This clonotype was seen more than once but under ten times. The chain is built from TRBV18 and TRBJ1-2; D is perhaps TRBD1 (6 bases). The CDR3 is 15 residues long. From germline, CDR1 is KGHSH and CDR2 LQKENI. V shed 4 bases and J shed 1 base, with 13 bases lying between them. Written as DNA, the CDR3 is TGTGCCAGCTCACTTCAGGACAGCCTTAACTATGGCTACACCTTC. As protein: CASSLQDSLNYGYTF.

This clonotype has more than one count but fewer than ten. One end of the junction is discordant with germline, which a read error may explain. V gene TRBV7-7 combines with J gene TRBJ2-5, with no clear D. CDR1 and CDR2 from the germline V gene are SSHAT and FNYEAQ (reference sequence). CDR3 length equals 13 residues. The CDR3 protein is CASSPSPGETQYF. The CDR3 region has the DNA TGTGCTAGCAGCCCCTCCCCCGGGGAGACCCAGTACTTC.

The V and J genes are TRBV6-1 and TRBJ2-2; 14 bases align to TRBD2. V was clipped by 4 bases and J by 6 bases; unmatched bases: 10. The germline V gene has CDR1 MNHNS and CDR2 SASEGT. The CDR3 totals 18 residues. CDR3 amino acids: CASSAKGTSGSYAGELFF. In DNA, the CDR3 is TGTGCCAGCAGTGCTAAGGGGACTAGCGGGAGTTACGCCGGGGAGCTGTTTTTT.